This T cell receptor beta chain was retrieved from a study of T cell responses to AZD1222 COVID-19 vaccine. Whole-study findings and limits: Mapped onto spike, vaccine-associated CD4 TCRs spanned it and were dominant at 160-218 and 743-854.

Germline V gives CDR1 SNHLY, CDR2 FYNNEI. V lost 1 base, J lost 4 bases, and 11 bases lay in between. This CDR3 contains 15 residues. In the case of this clone: Its antigen is currently unknown.

The table came from immunoSEQ multiplex PCR; TCRdb's copy has only in-frame clones and leaves some out. Here the sample spans fewer than 120,000 clones, approximately 94% being singletons. Analyses pooled second doses at about 4 or about 12 weeks. The receptor was derived from an adult who received the AZD1222 COVID-19 vaccine. This material consisted of peripheral blood, taken 28 days after the second AZD1222 dose. The V gene is TRBV2, the J gene TRBJ1-3; possible D gene TRBD1, 5 bases. In DNA form, the CDR3 reads TGTGCCAGCAGTGAAGAGGCGGGACTGGGAAACACCATATATTTT. Translation gives CASSEEAGLGNTIYF. The whole variable domain, remainder taken from reference TRBV2 and TRBJ1-3, is EPEVTQTPSHQVTQMGQEVILRCVPISNHLYFYWYRQILGQKVEFLVSFYNNEISEKSEIFDDQFSVERPDGSNFTLKIRSTKLEDSAMYFCASSEEAGLGNTIYFGEGSWLTVV.